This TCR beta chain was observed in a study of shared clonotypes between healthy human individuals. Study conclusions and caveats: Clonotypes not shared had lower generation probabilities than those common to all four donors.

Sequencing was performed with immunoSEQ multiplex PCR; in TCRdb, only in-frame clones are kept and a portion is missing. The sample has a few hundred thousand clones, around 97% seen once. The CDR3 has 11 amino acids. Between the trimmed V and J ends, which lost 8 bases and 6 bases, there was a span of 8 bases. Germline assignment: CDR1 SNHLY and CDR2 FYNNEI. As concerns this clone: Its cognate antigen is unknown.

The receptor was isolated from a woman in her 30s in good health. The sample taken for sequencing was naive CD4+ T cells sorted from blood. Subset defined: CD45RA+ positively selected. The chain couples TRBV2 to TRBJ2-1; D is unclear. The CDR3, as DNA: TGTGCCAGCCTCATCCGCAATGAGCAGTTCTTC. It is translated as CASLIRNEQFF.